Below, one T cell receptor beta chain is given with its context. Germline trimming cut 5 bases from V and 0 bases from J; bases unmatched to any gene: 13. From germline, CDR1 is SGHAT and CDR2 FQNNGV. The CDR3 spans 18 residues. PCR primers comprised 60 Vbeta and 13 Jbeta primers. Data came from immunoSEQ multiplex PCR; TCRdb stores just in-frame clones and leaves some out. The table lists 110,000 to 150,000 clones, about three quarters of them singletons. Donors counted as nominally healthy when sampled, yet unrecorded immune exposures were likely. The sample comes from a study of cytomegalovirus exposure and HLA in healthy donors.

The material sequenced was PBMCs. This TCR was recovered from a male donor in good health and CMV-seropositive. V and J are TRBV11-2 and TRBJ2-1; 7 bases are shared with TRBD1. The CDR3: CASSRTRGGPSSYNEQFF. CDR3 coding DNA: TGTGCCAGCAGCCGTACCCGAGGGGGCCCGAGCTCCTACAATGAGCAGTTCTTC.